This TCR beta chain was retrieved from a study of vaccination and CD4 T cells after COVID-19. Study details: Nasal swab PCR identified SARS-CoV-2 in the convalescent patients, of whom about ten were mild and one severe. After vaccination, three convalescent patients were sampled at day 14 and at days 161 to 241.

The CDR3 extends over 15 amino acids. V lost 2 bases, J lost 7 bases, and 5 bases stayed unmatched. The germline gives CDR1 MDHEN, CDR2 SYDVKM. Cultured CD4+ T cell DNA was sequenced using the Oncomine TCR Beta short-read assay. TCRdb reprocessed the PCR reads with MiXCR, giving one entry per CDR3 protein. The sample records about 23,000 distinct CDR3 sequences, 30% to 45% being singletons. As for time point: late sampling 161 to 241 days after vaccination in a few convalescent patients. Treatment indicated: roughly nine-day PBMC culture with coronavirus spike peptide pools or control peptides (ViraFEST assay). These CD4+ T cells came from roughly eleven-day cultures by negative selection. As regards this clonotype: Its target is unknown.

Here the sequenced sample was CD4+ T cells from blood, cultured in vitro, taken about 7 months after SARS-CoV-2 vaccination. This rearrangement joins TRBV28 to TRBJ2-1; 10 nucleotides line up with TRBD2. This receptor was obtained from a human donor who had recovered from COVID-19. In DNA form, the CDR3 reads TGTGCCAGCAGTTTAAGTAGCGGGAGGCTGAATGAGCAGTTCTTC. It yields the protein CASSLSSGRLNEQFF.